This T cell receptor beta chain originates from a study of T-cell memory formation after mild COVID-19. Findings and caveats of the study: The CD4+ clones that contracted clustered mainly within CM and EM, and the CD8+ clones concentrated in EMRA.

Many counts were recorded for this clonotype. Antigen unknown. The CDR3 length is 16 residues. Germline-derived CDR1 and CDR2 are SGHTA and FQGNSA. TCRdb analysed the 5' RACE reads with MiXCR anew, one entry per CDR3 protein. Of fewer than 350,000 distinct CDR3 sequences in the sample, about a sixth were seen once. The clonotype was recovered from a man aged 18 to 29 who had mild COVID-19 (a few samples of this study predate the infection). Cell type and time point are not known. V usage is TRBV7-2 and J usage is TRBJ2-7; possibly TRBD1 for D (6 bases). The sample was PBMCs or a T cell subset sorted from them (not recorded which). The CDR3 spells CASRTTGQGRSHEQYV. CDR3 DNA: TGTGCCAGCAGAACTACGGGGCAGGGGCGCTCCCACGAGCAGTACGTC.